These 25 T cell receptor beta chains share one sample of origin, sequenced in a study of OX40 agonist ivuxolimab in advanced cancers. Only in-frame clones appear in the TCRdb table, and some are missing; sequencing was by immunoSEQ multiplex PCR. The sample lists about 69,000 clones; around four fifths were seen once. The sequencing used CD4+ or CD8+ T cells sorted from blood, collected in a trial of the OX40 agonist ivuxolimab. The receptors were sampled from an adult with an advanced solid tumor such as melanoma, head and neck, liver or kidney cancer.

The chain uses TRBV6-6 and TRBJ2-7; the match to TRBD2 covers 8 bases. This CDR3 region has 14 residues. Germline loops: CDR1 MNHNY, CDR2 SVGAGI (reference sequence). With V trimmed by 7 bases and J by 2 bases, 7 bases remained unmatched. DNA for the CDR3: TGTGCCAGCAATGGAGCGGGAGCCCCCTACGAGCAGTACTTC. Residues: CASNGAGAPYEQYF.

The rearrangement joins TRBV10-3 to TRBJ1-1; 11 bases are a match to TRBD1. Germline V gene sequence: CDR1 ENHRY, CDR2 SYGVKD. With V trimmed by 7 bases and J by 0 bases, 10 bases remained unmatched. This CDR3 has 17 amino acids. The CDR3 nucleotides are TGTGCCATCACCCTGGACAGGGGGCTCGCGGTGAACACTGAAGCTTTCTTT. Translating it yields CAITLDRGLAVNTEAFF.

This clone occurred a few times. This chain joins TRBV6-5 and TRBJ1-1, with D unresolved. The CDR3 runs 11 residues. In germline, CDR1 is MNHEY, CDR2 SVGAGI. Trimming took off 8 bases at V and 5 bases at J, with 9 bases between the two ends. The CDR3 here is CASPNRTEAFF. The CDR3 DNA is TGTGCCAGCCCAAACCGGACTGAAGCTTTCTTT.

This chain connects TRBV2 to TRBJ1-5; 10 bases fit TRBD1. The J segment lost 7 bases and the V segment lost 6 bases, leaving 9 bases of the junction unmatched. Germline CDR1 SNHLY, CDR2 FYNNEI. The CDR3 runs 15 residues. CDR3 nucleotide sequence: TGTGCCAGCAGGAAGGACAGGGGGGGGGTCCAGCCCCAGCATTTT. Protein sequence: CASRKDRGGVQPQHF.

The chain has TRBV20-1 and TRBJ2-1; D unresolved. The CDR3 is 11 residues long. The V and J ends lost 6 bases and 13 bases respectively, with 16 bases between them. CDR1 is DFQATT and CDR2 is SNEGSKA in the germline V gene (reference sequence). This CDR3 reads CSALRLTEQFF. The CDR3, as DNA: TGCAGTGCGCTCAGACTTACGGAACAGTTCTTC.

This clone was recorded only once. The chain uses TRBV7-9 and TRBJ1-4; 7 bases are shared with TRBD1. V trimming: 5 bases; J trimming: 4 bases; junction bases outside the gene matches: 13. CDR1 SEHNR and CDR2 FQNEAQ come from the germline V gene (reference sequence). The CDR3 consists of 17 residues. CDR3 loop: CASSDGRGDRVNEKLFF. The CDR3 DNA sequence: TGTGCCAGCAGCGATGGCAGGGGCGACAGGGTTAATGAAAAACTGTTTTTT.

This chain joins TRBV23-1 and TRBJ1-2, with 7 bases lining up with TRBD1. TRBV23-1 is an ORF for which the function is uncertain. The CDR3 contains 17 residues. The J segment lost 6 bases and the V segment lost 8 bases, leaving 21 bases of the junction unmatched. CDR3 nucleotide sequence: TGCGCCAGCCGGTCCATAAAGCGGACAGGAATGTTTAATGGCTACACCTTC. Its translation: CASRSIKRTGMFNGYTF.

This clone occurred once. The chain couples TRBV27 to TRBJ1-5; D is unclear. Per the germline V gene, CDR1 is MNHEY and CDR2 is SMNVEV (reference sequence). V was clipped by 5 bases and J by 2 bases, with 10 bases between them. The CDR3 totals 14 residues. This CDR3 is CASSPLGGNQPQHF. The DNA of the CDR3 is TGTGCCAGCAGTCCGCTAGGTGGCAATCAGCCCCAGCATTTT.

The chain uses TRBV9 and TRBJ1-1; the D is unclear. Trimming removed 0 bases from V and 0 bases from J, with 6 bases in between. This CDR3 has 14 residues. Germline-derived CDR1 and CDR2 are SGDLS and YYNGEE. The CDR3 sequence: CASSVGSLNTEAFF. For the CDR3, the DNA is TGTGCCAGCAGCGTAGGAAGCCTGAACACTGAAGCTTTCTTT.

The V call is TRBV18, the J call TRBJ2-5, with a possible D match to TRBD2 (6 bases). CDR3 length equals 14 residues. V dropped 3 bases and J dropped 4 bases, with 12 bases sitting between them. Germline lookup yields CDR1 KGHSH and CDR2 LQKENI. The CDR3 DNA sequence: TGTGCCAGCTCACCTCTCCGTAGCGGAGAGACCCAGTACTTC. Translation: CASSPLRSGETQYF.

A word on this clone: Its ends do not fully match the called genes, so a read error is possible. This rearrangement joins TRBV7-2 to TRBJ2-3; the D gene is possibly TRBD2 (5 bases). This CDR3 region has 12 residues. The germline V gene has CDR1 SGHTA and CDR2 FQGNSA. CDR3 sequence: CASSSGNRFGDF. The CDR3 DNA is TGTGCCAGCAGCTCGGGAAACCGGTTCGGGGATTTT.

The rearrangement joins TRBV6-6 to TRBJ2-3; D remains ambiguous. V lost 8 bases and J 4 bases, leaving 10 bases between the germline ends. The CDR3 is made up of 12 amino acids. Germline V CDR1 and CDR2: MNHNY, SVGAGI (reference sequence). DNA for the CDR3: TGTGCCAGCGAAGGCTCGCCAGATACGCAGTATTTT. This encodes CASEGSPDTQYF.

The rearrangement uses TRBV6-4 and TRBJ2-3; TRBD2 is a possible D gene (6 bases). This CDR3 has 13 amino acids. Germline values: CDR1 MRHNA, CDR2 SNTAGT. Trimming removed 4 bases from V and 6 bases from J, with 11 bases in between. In DNA, the CDR3 is TGTGCCAGCAGTGTTGACGCGGGGGATACGCAGTATTTT. As protein: CASSVDAGDTQYF.

The sample holds one count of this clone. The rearrangement links TRBV5-1 to TRBJ2-7, with 12 bases matching TRBD2. After removal of 4 bases from V and 7 bases from J, the junction contained 9 bases not matched to a gene. This CDR3 comprises 15 residues. The V gene's germline CDR1 is SGHRS and CDR2 YFSETQ. The CDR3 spells CASSRRLAGAEEQYF. The CDR3 DNA is TGCGCCAGCAGCCGACGACTAGCGGGAGCGGAAGAGCAGTACTTC.

This clone was recorded only once. This rearrangement joins TRBV5-1 to TRBJ2-2; D not certain. Germline lookup yields CDR1 SGHRS and CDR2 YFSETQ. Trimming stripped 2 bases from V and 3 bases from J, with 11 bases between. CDR3 length: 15 amino acids. The CDR3 nucleotides are TGCGCCAGCAGCTTAGACACTCCTTACACCGGGGAGCTGTTTTTT. Its translation is CASSLDTPYTGELFF.

This chain joins TRBV2 and TRBJ1-2, with a weak D call TRBD1 (6 bases). The CDR3 runs 13 residues. CDR1 and CDR2 from the germline V gene are SNHLY and FYNNEI. The ends were cut back, 5 bases at V and 3 bases at J, with 10 bases in the middle. The CDR3 DNA reads TGTGCCAGCAGTACAGGGTCGGACTATGGCTACACCTTC. It is translated as CASSTGSDYGYTF.

This chain joins TRBV5-1 and TRBJ1-1; a possible D gene is TRBD1 (5 bases). The CDR3 length is 14 residues. Trimming left V 4 bases short and J 1 base short, with 11 bases between. Germline V gene data show CDR1 as SGHRS and CDR2 as YFSETQ. Here the CDR3 reads CASSTGTENTEAFF. DNA of the CDR3: TGCGCCAGCAGCACCGGGACCGAGAACACTGAAGCTTTCTTT.

The chain has TRBV7-9 and TRBJ2-3, with 12 bases that match TRBD2. V lost 5 bases and J lost 4; bases outside the gene matches: 7. CDR3 length equals 16 residues. In germline, CDR1 is SEHNR, CDR2 FQNEAQ (reference sequence). The DNA for the CDR3 is TGTGCCAGCAGCGCGGGACTAGCGGGTGTCGCAGATACGCAGTATTTT. Translating it yields CASSAGLAGVADTQYF.

The V gene is TRBV6-1, the J gene TRBJ2-5; TRBD2 aligns across 8 bases. This CDR3 spans 15 amino acids. V gave up 2 bases and J gave up 7 bases; unmatched junction bases: 9. The V gene's germline CDR1 is MNHNS and CDR2 SASEGT. The CDR3 nucleotides read TGTGCCAGCAGTGAATCAAGCGGGGGAATCGGGACCCAGTACTTC. It yields the protein CASSESSGGIGTQYF.

Points on this clone: Germline and junction disagree at one end, which may indicate a read error. As DNA, the CDR3 is TGTGCCAGCACAGACAGGGGTCGGATTTACTTC. Translating gives CASTDRGRIYF. The chain joins TRBV6-1 to TRBJ1-2; the match to TRBD1 covers 8 bases. Germline V gene lookup returns CDR1 MNHNS and CDR2 SASEGT. This CDR3 is 11 amino acids long.

This clone occurred a few times. The chain has TRBV5-1 and TRBJ2-1; the match to TRBD2 covers 8 bases. V trimming: 0 bases; J trimming: 4 bases; junction bases outside the gene matches: 6. The CDR3 runs to 16 residues. CDR1 is SGHRS and CDR2 is YFSETQ in the germline V gene. This chain's CDR3 is CASSLAIAGIYNEQFF. In DNA, the CDR3 is TGCGCCAGCAGCTTGGCCATAGCGGGAATTTACAATGAGCAGTTCTTC. The variable domain in full, with the rest retrieved from reference TRBV5-1 and TRBJ2-1, is KAGVTQTPRYLIKTRGQQVTLSCSPISGHRSVSWYQQTPGQGLQFLFEYFSETQRNKGNFPGRFSGRQFSNSRSEMNVSTLELGDSALYLCASSLAIAGIYNEQFFGPGTRLTVL.

The gene calls are TRBV6-6 and TRBJ1-5; TRBD1 agrees at 10 bases. The CDR3 sequence is 12 residues long. V dropped 4 bases and J dropped 15; count of bases not matched to a gene: 6. In germline, CDR1 is MNHNY, CDR2 SVGAGI (reference sequence). CDR3 residues: CASSSSTGGGHF. CDR3 coding DNA: TGTGCCAGCAGTTCCTCGACAGGGGGCGGGCATTTT.

The chain employs TRBV5-1 and TRBJ2-5, with a tentative D call TRBD2 (6 bases). The CDR3 extends over 13 amino acids. The V end was cut by 4 bases, the J end by 0 bases, with 7 bases between. Germline assignment: CDR1 SGHRS and CDR2 YFSETQ. This CDR3 reads CASSRGYQETQYF. The DNA for the CDR3 is TGCGCCAGCAGCCGGGGGTACCAAGAGACCCAGTACTTC.

The gene calls are TRBV19 and TRBJ2-7, with 9 bases identical to TRBD2. Germline loops: CDR1 LNHDA, CDR2 SQIVND (reference sequence). This CDR3 is 19 amino acids long. Trimming took 4 bases from V and 4 from J; bases not matched to a gene: 20. The CDR3, as DNA: TGTGCCAGTAGTACCTCGTTGGGGCGTGGGTCTAGCGGGGAGTACGAGCAGTACTTC. It yields the protein CASSTSLGRGSSGEYEQYF.

The chain has TRBV11-2 and TRBJ2-7; D is unclear. The CDR3 totals 11 residues. The germline V gene has CDR1 SGHAT and CDR2 FQNNGV. Trimming shortened V by 4 bases and J by 3 bases, and 4 bases separated the two germline ends. The CDR3 protein is CASSSSYEQYF. CDR3 coding DNA: TGTGCCAGCAGCTCGAGCTACGAGCAGTACTTC.